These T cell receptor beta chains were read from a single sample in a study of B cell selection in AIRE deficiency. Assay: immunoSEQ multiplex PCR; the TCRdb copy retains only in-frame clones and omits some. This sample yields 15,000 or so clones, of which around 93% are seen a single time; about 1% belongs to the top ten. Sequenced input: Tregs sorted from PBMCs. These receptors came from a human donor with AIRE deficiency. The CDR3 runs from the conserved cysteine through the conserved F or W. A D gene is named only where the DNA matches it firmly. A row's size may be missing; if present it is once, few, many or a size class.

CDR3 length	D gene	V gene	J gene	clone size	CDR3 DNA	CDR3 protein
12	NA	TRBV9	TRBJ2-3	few	TGTGCCAGCAGCGTAGTTGGAGATACGCAGTATTTT	CASSVVGDTQYF
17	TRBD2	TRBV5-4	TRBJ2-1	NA	TGTGCCAGCAGCCCTCGGGCTAGCGGGAGGAAATACAATGAGCAGTTCTTC	CASSPRASGRKYNEQFF
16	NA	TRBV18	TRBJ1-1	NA	TGTGCCAGCTCACCAGTTCGCGGGGGGCCTAGGGCTGAAGCTTTCTTT	CASSPVRGGPRAEAFF
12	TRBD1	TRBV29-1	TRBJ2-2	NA	TGCAGCGTACAGGGGGCGCCCGGGGAGCTGTTTTTT	CSVQGAPGELFF
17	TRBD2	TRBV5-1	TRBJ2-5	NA	TGCGCCAGCAGCTTGTTGTCTAGCGGGAGAAGTCCGGGGACCCAGTACTTC	CASSLLSSGRSPGTQYF
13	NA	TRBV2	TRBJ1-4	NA	TGTGCCAGCAGATTGGTGCGCGATGAAAAACTGTTTTTT	CASRLVRDEKLFF
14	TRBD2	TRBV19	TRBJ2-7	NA	TGTGCCAGTAGGCCAGCGGGGAGAAATTACGAGCAGTACTTC	CASRPAGRNYEQYF
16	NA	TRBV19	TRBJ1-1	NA	TGTGCCAGTAGTATCGGACGCCCCAACCGCAACACTGAAGCTTTCTTT	CASSIGRPNRNTEAFF
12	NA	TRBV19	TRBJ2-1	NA	TGTGCCAGTAGTCAGGACTATCTACTACAGTTCTTC	CASSQDYLLQFF
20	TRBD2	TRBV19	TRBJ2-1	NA	TGTGCCAGTAGTAGGTGGGGGAGTGGCCGGCCTAGCGGGAGTCGCAATGAGCAGTTCTTC	CASSRWGSGRPSGSRNEQFF
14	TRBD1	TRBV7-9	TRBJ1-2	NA	TGTGCCAGCAGCTCTTGGACAGGGGGCCCTGGCTACACCTTC	CASSSWTGGPGYTF
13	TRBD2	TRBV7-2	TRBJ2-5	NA	TGTGCCAGCAGCCCCCAGCACGGGAGGGCCCAGTACTTC	CASSPQHGRAQYF
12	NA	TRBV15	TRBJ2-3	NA	TGTGCCACCAGCCAAGAAACAGATACGCAGTATTTT	CATSQETDTQYF
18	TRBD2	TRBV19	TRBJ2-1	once	TGTGCCAGTAGTACTCGGGGACTAGCGGGAGGGCCCAAGGGTGAGCAGTTCTTC	CASSTRGLAGGPKGEQFF
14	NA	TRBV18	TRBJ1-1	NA	TGTGCCAGCTCACGGCGCGGGGAGAACACTGAAGCTTTCTTT	CASSRRGENTEAFF
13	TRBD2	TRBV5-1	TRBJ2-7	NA	TGCGCCAGCAGTACTAGCGGGAACCACGAGCAGTACTTC	CASSTSGNHEQYF
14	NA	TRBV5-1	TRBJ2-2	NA	TGCGCCAGCTCAGAGATCGCGAACACCGGGGAGCTGTTTTTT	CASSEIANTGELFF
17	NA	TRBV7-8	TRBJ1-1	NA	TGTGCCAGCAGCTTATTGTTTGGAGTTAATCTGAACACTGAAGCTTTCTTT	CASSLLFGVNLNTEAFF
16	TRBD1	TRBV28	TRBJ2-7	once	TGTGCCAGCAGTTCACGACAGGGACAGACGAAGTACGAGCAGTACTTC	CASSSRQGQTKYEQYF
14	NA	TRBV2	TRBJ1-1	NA	TGTGCCAGCACTAGCCCGGGGTCCAACACTGAAGCTTTCTTT	CASTSPGSNTEAFF
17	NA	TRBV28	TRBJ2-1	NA	TGTGCCAGCAGCTTACTAAAAGGGGGAACGTTAGGGAATGAGCAGTTCTTC	CASSLLKGGTLGNEQFF
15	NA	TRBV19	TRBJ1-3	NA	TGTGCCAGTAGTATCGACGCCAGCTCTGGAAACACCATATATTTT	CASSIDASSGNTIYF
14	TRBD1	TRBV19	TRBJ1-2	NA	TGTGCCAGTATCTCATCCGGGACAGGGAGTGGCTACACCTTC	CASISSGTGSGYTF
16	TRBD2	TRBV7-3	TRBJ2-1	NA	TGTGCCAGCAGCACCGTAGCGGGAGTAGTCCCCAATGAGCAGTTCTTC	CASSTVAGVVPNEQFF
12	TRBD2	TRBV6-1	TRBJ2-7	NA	TGTGCCAGCACCAGCGGGGGCTACGAGCAGTACTTC	CASTSGGYEQYF
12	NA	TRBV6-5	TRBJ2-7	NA	TGTGCCAGCAAACGAACAGGCTACGAGCAGTACTTC	CASKRTGYEQYF
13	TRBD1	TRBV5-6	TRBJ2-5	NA	TGTGCCAGCAGTCGGGACAGGCGAGAGACCCAGTACTTC	CASSRDRRETQYF
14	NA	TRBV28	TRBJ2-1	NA	TGTGCCAGTAAGTTTGTATTGAGGTATGGTGAGCAGTTCTTC	CASKFVLRYGEQFF
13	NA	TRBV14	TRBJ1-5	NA	TGTGCCAGCAGCCAAGGTCTAAATCAGCCCCAGCATTTT	CASSQGLNQPQHF
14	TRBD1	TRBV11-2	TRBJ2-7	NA	TGTGCCAGCAGCCTCGACAGGGGGCCCTACGAGCAGTACTTC	CASSLDRGPYEQYF
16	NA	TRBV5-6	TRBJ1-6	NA	TGTGCCAGCAGCCTCACACAACAGGGAGGCAATTCACCCCTCCACTTT	CASSLTQQGGNSPLHF
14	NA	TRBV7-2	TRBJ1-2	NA	TGTGCCAGCAGCTCGACTGGACAGTACTATGGCTACACCTTC	CASSSTGQYYGYTF
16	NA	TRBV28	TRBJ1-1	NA	TGTGCCAGCAGTCGTTTGCAGGGTGGGGTGAACACTGAAGCTTTCTTT	CASSRLQGGVNTEAFF
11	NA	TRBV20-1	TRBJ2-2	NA	TGCAGTGCCATAGTTGGGCGGGAGCTGTTTTTT	CSAIVGRELFF
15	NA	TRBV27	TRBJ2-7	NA	TGTGCCAGCAGTCACTTCAGGGGCCCCTCCTACGAGCAGTACTTC	CASSHFRGPSYEQYF
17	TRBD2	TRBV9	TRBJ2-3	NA	TGTGCCAGCAGCGTAGGTGGGAGGGCCGGGGGCACAGATACGCAGTATTTT	CASSVGGRAGGTDTQYF
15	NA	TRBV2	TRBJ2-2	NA	TGTGCCAGCAGCGCCCCGGGACCAGCTACCGGGGAGCTGTTTTTT	CASSAPGPATGELFF
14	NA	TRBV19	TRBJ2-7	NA	TGTGCCAGTAGTATTAACGGGGTCCGTGGCGAGCAGTACTTC	CASSINGVRGEQYF
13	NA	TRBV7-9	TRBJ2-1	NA	TGTGCCAGCAGCCCTTCCTTAGGGTCCGAGCAGTTCTTC	CASSPSLGSEQFF
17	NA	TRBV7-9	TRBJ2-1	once	TGTGCCAGCATCCCTCTTACCGGGACTTCCTCCTACAATGAGCAGTTCTTC	CASIPLTGTSSYNEQFF
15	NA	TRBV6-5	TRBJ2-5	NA	TGTGCCAGCCGAATGACCCAAGCGGTCCAAGAGACCCAGTACTTC	CASRMTQAVQETQYF
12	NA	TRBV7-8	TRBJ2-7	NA	TGTGCCAGCAGCTTAGGAGTGGGGGAGCAGTACTTC	CASSLGVGEQYF
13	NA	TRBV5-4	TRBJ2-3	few	TGTGCCAGCAATGCGTGGGGCACAGATACGCAGTATTTT	CASNAWGTDTQYF
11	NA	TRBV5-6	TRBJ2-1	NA	TGTGCCAGCAGCTTGAGGCGTGCGCAGTTCTTC	CASSLRRAQFF
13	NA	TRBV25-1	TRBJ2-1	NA	TGTGCCAGCACCCGACAGGACCGCAATGAGCAGTTCTTC	CASTRQDRNEQFF
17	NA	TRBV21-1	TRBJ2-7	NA	TGTGCCAGCAGCACCGGCCCCGGGACAACCATCTCCTACGAGCAGTACTTC	CASSTGPGTTISYEQYF
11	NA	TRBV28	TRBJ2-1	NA	TGTGCCAGCAACACCCGGAATGAGCAGTTCTTC	CASNTRNEQFF
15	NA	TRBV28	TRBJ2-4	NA	TGTGCCAGCAGTTTTGGGGGGATAGCCAAAAACATTCAGTACTTC	CASSFGGIAKNIQYF
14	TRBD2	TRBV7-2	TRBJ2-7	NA	TGTGCCAGCAGCTTAGACCCCTTTAGAGCGGGAGGGTACTTC	CASSLDPFRAGGYF